The next 10 T cell receptor beta chains were all read from a single sample in a study of T cell repertoires in cytomegalovirus infection. TCRdb recomputed calls from the reads with MiXCR, one row per CDR3 protein. The sample has roughly 500,000 distinct CDR3 sequences; over 9% are singletons. Sequences were obtained from PBMCs. These receptors were obtained from a human donor in good health (CMV status not recorded). Some clones in this sample may be carry-over from other donors' samples.

This clonotype occurred a few times. The rearrangement uses TRBV2 and TRBJ2-1, with 7 positions matching TRBD1. The CDR3 has 16 amino acids. The J segment lost 1 base and the V segment lost 6 bases, leaving 9 bases of the junction unmatched. The V gene's germline CDR1 is SNHLY and CDR2 FYNNEI. The CDR3: CASRARGGESYNEQFF. The CDR3 nucleotides are TGTGCCAGCAGGGCGCGAGGGGGCGAGTCCTACAATGAGCAGTTCTTC.

The chain employs TRBV7-9 and TRBJ2-5; 12 nucleotides match TRBD2. Trimming removed 6 bases from V and 4 bases from J; junction bases left unmatched: 9. The CDR3 spans 16 residues. CDR1 SEHNR and CDR2 FQNEAQ come from the germline V gene (reference sequence). CDR3 residues: CASRTSTSGRGETQYF. As DNA, the CDR3 is TGTGCCAGCAGAACCTCGACTAGCGGGAGAGGAGAGACCCAGTACTTC.

This clonotype came up many times. V gene TRBV7-6 combines with J gene TRBJ2-1; possible D gene TRBD2, 7 bases. CDR1 and CDR2 (germline): SGHVS, FNYEAQ. There are 15 residues in the CDR3. V gave up 5 bases and J gave up 1 base, with 12 bases separating them. This chain's CDR3 is CASSPGGPSYNEQFF. Here the CDR3 DNA reads TGTGCCAGCAGCCCCGGGGGGCCGTCCTACAATGAGCAGTTCTTC.

This clonotype came up many times. This rearrangement joins TRBV27 to TRBJ1-2; 11 bases map to TRBD1. V dropped 3 bases and J dropped 10; count of bases not matched to a gene: 4. The CDR3 consists of 13 residues. Germline-derived CDR1 and CDR2 are MNHEY and SMNVEV (reference sequence). The CDR3 DNA reads TGTGCCAGCAGTTTCGGACAGGGGGCGGCCTACACCTTC. This gives the protein CASSFGQGAAYTF.

This clonotype was counted ten times or more. DNA for the CDR3: TGCAGTGCTAGAGATTCGGTTAGCTATGGCTACACCTTC. Translation: CSARDSVSYGYTF. The chain couples TRBV20-1 to TRBJ1-2; D is uncertain. Trimming left V 0 bases short and J 4 bases short, with 9 bases between. The germline CDR1 and CDR2 sequences are DFQATT and SNEGSKA (reference sequence). The CDR3 has 13 amino acids.

This clonotype was seen repeatedly, ten times or more. The rearrangement uses TRBV3-1 and TRBJ2-7; 8 positions match TRBD2. The CDR3 sequence is 14 residues long. Germline CDR1 is LGHDT and CDR2 is YNNKEL (reference sequence). Losses at the gene ends were 3 bases for V and 5 bases for J; bases not matched to a gene: 6. Written as DNA, the CDR3 is TGTGCCAGCAGCCACACAGCGGGAGTACACGAGCAGTACTTC. The encoded protein is CASSHTAGVHEQYF.

This chain uses TRBV5-1 with TRBJ2-5; TRBD1 aligns across 7 bases. V trimming: 2 bases; J trimming: 5 bases; junction bases outside the gene matches: 6. The length of the CDR3 is 14 residues. CDR1 and CDR2 from the germline V gene are SGHRS and YFSETQ. CDR3 in amino acids: CASSFEGAPETQYF. The DNA of the CDR3 is TGCGCCAGCAGCTTCGAGGGGGCACCGGAGACCCAGTACTTC.

This clonotype was seen at least ten times. V is TRBV10-3 and J is TRBJ2-3; D tentatively reads TRBD1 or TRBD2 (6 bases each). The germline CDR1 and CDR2 sequences are ENHRY and SYGVKD. The CDR3 runs to 13 residues. Between the trimmed V and J ends, which lost 4 bases and 4 bases, there was a span of 9 bases. The CDR3 reads CAISGRGADTQYF. CDR3 nucleotide sequence: TGTGCCATCAGTGGTAGGGGGGCAGATACGCAGTATTTT.

This clonotype was seen at least ten times. This chain joins TRBV4-1 and TRBJ1-5; 8 bases are shared with TRBD1. Germline CDR1 is MGHRA and CDR2 is YSYEKL. The CDR3 sequence is 14 residues long. J lost 7 bases, V lost 1 base, and 3 bases had no gene match. CDR3 loop: CASSQGTGQQPQHF. CDR3 in DNA: TGCGCCAGCAGCCAAGGGACAGGGCAACAGCCCCAGCATTTT.

This clonotype was found many times. The chain uses TRBV12-3 or TRBV12-4 and TRBJ2-5; 10 bases align to TRBD2. The CDR3 is 15 residues long. After removal of 5 bases from V and 3 bases from J, the junction contained 6 bases not matched to a gene. The chain's CDR3 is CASSRSGRLKETQYF. CDR3 nucleotide sequence: TGTGCCAGCAGTCGTAGCGGGAGGTTGAAAGAGACCCAGTACTTC.